The subject of this entry is one TCR beta chain. The antigen remains unidentified. This entry comes from a study of cytomegalovirus exposure and HLA in healthy donors. Study-wide points: Earlier analysis found most TCR beta V segments productive about 90% or about 30% of the time.

In the PCR, 60 Vbeta and 13 Jbeta primers were used. Some clones are missing from TCRdb's copy, which holds only in-frame ones; the method was immunoSEQ multiplex PCR. The sample shows more than 80,000 clones, roughly 79% of them seen only once. The ends were cut back, 6 bases at V and 7 bases at J, with 15 bases in the middle. Looked up from germline, CDR1 is MDHEN and CDR2 is SYDVKM. The CDR3 is 14 residues long. The V and J genes are TRBV28 and TRBJ2-2; a possible D gene is TRBD2 (6 bases). The receptor comes from a female donor in good health and CMV-seropositive. The sequenced sample consisted of PBMCs. The DNA for the CDR3 is TGTGCCAGCAGCATCTCGAGGGGAGGCGGGGAGCTGTTTTTT. Protein product: CASSISRGGGELFF.